One T cell receptor beta chain is described in this entry. The quantity of DNA used in unsorted PBMC replicate PCRs was 250 to 350 ng, corresponding to tens of thousands of T cell genomes. The repertoire was sequenced with immunoSEQ multiplex PCR; TCRdb's copy has only in-frame clones and lacks some. The sample yields about half a million clones, approximately 84% seen once. The data were taken from a study of shared clonotypes between healthy human individuals. Trimming pared 5 bases from V and 4 bases from J, leaving 15 bases between. This CDR3 is 15 amino acids long. The germline gives CDR1 SGHAT, CDR2 FQNNGV.

The TCR originated in a middle-aged woman in good health. Some clones in this sample may be carry-over from other donors' samples. The sample comprised PBMCs. The chain has TRBV11-2 and TRBJ2-1; TRBD1 is a possible D gene (6 bases). The CDR3 DNA sequence: TGTGCCAGCAGCAACCTCCGGGACACTTACAATGAGCAGTTCTTC. This encodes CASSNLRDTYNEQFF. Based on the CDR3 plus reference TRBV11-2 and TRBJ2-1, the full variable domain is EAGVAQSPRYKIIEKRQSVAFWCNPISGHATLYWYQQILGQGPKLLIQFQNNGVVDDSQLPKDRFSAERLKGVDSTLKIQPAKLEDSAVYLCASSNLRDTYNEQFFGPGTRLTVL.